Below, 16 T cell receptor beta chains from the same sample are listed, as sequenced in a study of T-cell reconstitution after alpha-beta-depleted transplantation in children. Preparation of the TCRbeta library was carried out with unique molecular identifiers. TCRdb redid the calling of the PCR reads with MiXCR, one entry per CDR3 protein. Of 900,000 or so distinct CDR3 sequences listed, roughly 15% are singletons. The specimen was PBMCs, mostly from graft donor cells, collected 360 days after TCRalphabeta/CD19-depleted stem cell transplant. The receptors derive from a male patient between 10 and 17 years old who had a stem cell transplant for acute lymphoblastic leukemia, so the T cells may come from the graft donor.

V usage is TRBV5-1 and J usage is TRBJ2-1; possibly TRBD2 for D (5 bases). The germline V gene encodes CDR1 SGHRS and CDR2 YFSETQ. Trimming shortened V by 1 base and J by 5 bases, and 13 bases separated the two germline ends. The CDR3 runs 15 residues. In DNA form, the CDR3 reads TGCGCCAGCAGCTTGCGGGGTCGAAAACACAATGAGCAGTTCTTC. It specifies CASSLRGRKHNEQFF.

There are many counts of this clonotype. The CDR3 spells CATLGRSTGELFF. The CDR3 nucleotides read TGTGCCACCCTCGGGAGAAGCACCGGGGAGCTGTTTTTT. J is TRBJ2-2 and V is TRBV10-3, with a tentative D call TRBD2 (6 bases). The CDR3 contains 13 residues. Germline values: CDR1 ENHRY, CDR2 SYGVKD. Between the trimmed V and J ends, which lost 10 bases and 4 bases, there was a span of 13 bases.

V and J are TRBV5-1 and TRBJ2-5; no clear D. This CDR3 is 11 amino acids long. CDR1 and CDR2 (germline): SGHRS, YFSETQ. The V end lost 2 bases, the J end lost 9 bases, and 8 bases lay between the germline ends. This CDR3 is CASSFDQAQYF. CDR3 in DNA: TGCGCCAGCAGCTTCGACCAGGCCCAGTACTTC. The full variable domain, in which reference TRBV5-1 and TRBJ2-5 provide the parts outside the CDR3, is KAGVTQTPRYLIKTRGQQVTLSCSPISGHRSVSWYQQTPGQGLQFLFEYFSETQRNKGNFPGRFSGRQFSNSRSEMNVSTLELGDSALYLCASSFDQAQYFGPGTRLLVL.

The J gene is TRBJ1-2, the V gene TRBV12-3 or TRBV12-4, with D tentatively TRBD1 (5 bases). This CDR3 spans 12 amino acids. Between the trimmed V and J ends, which lost 7 bases and 6 bases, there was a span of 12 bases. The CDR3 DNA reads as TGTGCCAGCAACCCCAGGGTTAATGGCTACACCTTC. Translating it yields CASNPRVNGYTF.

This chain joins TRBV18 and TRBJ1-1; D is perhaps TRBD1 (5 bases). CDR1 is KGHSH, CDR2 LQKENI, per germline. The V and J ends lost 4 bases and 4 bases respectively, with 10 bases between them. CDR3 length: 13 residues. CDR3 in DNA: TGTGCCAGCTCACGGGAAGGGACCACTGAAGCTTTCTTT. It encodes CASSREGTTEAFF.

This chain links TRBV18 with TRBJ2-2, with D possibly being TRBD2 (5 bases). CDR1 KGHSH and CDR2 LQKENI come from the germline V gene. CDR3 length: 14 residues. The V gene lost 5 bases and the J gene lost 8 bases, with 15 bases spanning the gap. The CDR3 coding sequence is TGTGCCAGCTCAACGAGTGGGAGCCGGGGGGAGCTGTTTTTT. Its translation: CASSTSGSRGELFF. Complete variable domain (other parts from reference TRBV18 and TRBJ2-2): NAGVMQNPRHLVRRRGQEARLRCSPMKGHSHVYWYRQLPEEGLKFMVYLQKENIIDESGMPKERFSAEFPKEGPSILRIQQVVRGDSAAYFCASSTSGSRGELFFGEGSRLTVL.

This clonotype has more than one count but fewer than ten. V usage is TRBV15 and J usage is TRBJ2-3; a possible D gene is TRBD1 (5 bases). This CDR3 is built from 14 residues. Germline V CDR1 and CDR2: LNHNV, YYDKDF (reference sequence). V was cut by 1 base and J by 4 bases, with 9 bases left in between. In DNA, the CDR3 is TGTGCCACCAGCAGAGTGGGGCTCTCAGATACGCAGTATTTT. This codes for CATSRVGLSDTQYF.

The rearrangement joins TRBV7-8 to TRBJ1-5; D unresolved. This CDR3 has 14 residues. Germline loops: CDR1 SGHVS, CDR2 FQNEAQ. Trimming cost V 2 bases and J 4 bases, with 9 bases left between them. CDR3 DNA: TGTGCCAGCAGCTTATTTGCGTTTAATCAGCCCCAGCATTTT. Its protein product is CASSLFAFNQPQHF. Together with reference TRBV7-8 and TRBJ1-5, the CDR3 gives the full variable domain: GAGVSQSPRYKVAKRGQDVALRCDPISGHVSLFWYQQALGQGPEFLTYFQNEAQLDKSGLPSDRFFAERPEGSVSTLKIQRTQQEDSAVYLCASSLFAFNQPQHFGDGTRLSIL.

This chain uses TRBV20-1 with TRBJ2-7; 10 nucleotides agree with TRBD2. There are 19 residues in the CDR3. Germline CDR1 DFQATT, CDR2 SNEGSKA (reference sequence). The junction had 17 bases not matched to a gene; V was cut back by 0 bases and J by 3 bases. The CDR3 protein is CSAREVPSGRIRRIYEQYF. CDR3 coding DNA: TGCAGTGCTAGAGAAGTTCCTAGCGGGAGAATCCGGAGGATCTACGAGCAGTACTTC.

The table lists this clonotype with a few counts. The chain carries TRBV2 and TRBJ2-1; 11 positions match TRBD2. The CDR3 sequence is 15 residues long. Germline CDR1 reads SNHLY; CDR2 reads FYNNEI. V shed 7 bases and J 5 bases; nucleotides not matched to a gene: 7. The CDR3 DNA follows: TGTGCCAGCATTCAACTAGCGGGAGAGAACAATGAGCAGTTCTTC. Its translation is CASIQLAGENNEQFF.

The chain has TRBV7-2 and TRBJ2-7; D gene ambiguous. V was trimmed by 3 bases and J by 4 bases, leaving 10 bases between them. The CDR3 spans 13 residues. In germline, CDR1 is SGHTA, CDR2 FQGNSA. The CDR3 loop reads CASSFSSYYEQYF. The DNA of the CDR3 is TGTGCCAGCAGCTTCAGCAGTTATTACGAGCAGTACTTC.

This clonotype occurred many times. This chain uses TRBV12-3 or TRBV12-4 with TRBJ2-7, with 7 bases lining up with TRBD1. The CDR3 totals 15 residues. With 6 bases clipped from V and 0 bases from J, the junction kept 8 bases outside the gene matches. In DNA, the CDR3 is TGTGCCAGCAGACCAAACAGGGGAAGCTCCTACGAGCAGTACTTC. Protein sequence: CASRPNRGSSYEQYF.

V usage is TRBV2 and J usage is TRBJ2-1, with no clear D. From germline, CDR1 is SNHLY and CDR2 FYNNEI. The CDR3 length is 14 residues. Trimming shortened V by 8 bases and J by 6 bases, and 17 bases separated the two germline ends. The CDR3 is CASFPWIYSNEQFF. The CDR3 DNA reads TGTGCCAGCTTTCCGTGGATTTACAGCAATGAGCAGTTCTTC. Based on the CDR3 plus reference TRBV2 and TRBJ2-1, the full variable domain is EPEVTQTPSHQVTQMGQEVILRCVPISNHLYFYWYRQILGQKVEFLVSFYNNEISEKSEIFDDQFSVERPDGSNFTLKIRSTKLEDSAMYFCASFPWIYSNEQFFGPGTRLTVL.

This clonotype was counted only a few times. This rearrangement joins TRBV6-6 to TRBJ1-1; D gene ambiguous. Germline CDR1 and CDR2: MNHNY and SVGAGI (reference sequence). V lost 4 bases and J 7 bases, leaving 13 bases between the germline ends. This CDR3 has 13 amino acids. CDR3 sequence: CASSLAGPFEAFF. The DNA of the CDR3 is TGTGCCAGCAGTTTGGCCGGGCCCTTTGAAGCTTTCTTT.

This sequence joins TRBV10-3 and TRBJ2-3, with 10 bases fitting TRBD2. V lost 0 bases and J lost 3; bases outside the gene matches: 18. This CDR3 comprises 21 residues. Germline V gene lookup returns CDR1 ENHRY and CDR2 SYGVKD. CDR3 DNA sequence: TGTGCCATCAGTGAGTCGAGCGGGAGGGCCGAAGAGAGGAGGGGGACAGATACGCAGTATTTT. Protein product: CAISESSGRAEERRGTDTQYF.

This clonotype has just a few counts. The V gene is TRBV7-2, the J gene TRBJ2-2; no clear D. The germline V gene encodes CDR1 SGHTA and CDR2 FQGNSA. V lost 11 bases and J 0 bases, leaving 4 bases between the germline ends. This CDR3 has 11 residues. The CDR3 sequence: CASPNTGELFF. The CDR3 DNA sequence: TGTGCCTCACCGAACACCGGGGAGCTGTTTTTT.